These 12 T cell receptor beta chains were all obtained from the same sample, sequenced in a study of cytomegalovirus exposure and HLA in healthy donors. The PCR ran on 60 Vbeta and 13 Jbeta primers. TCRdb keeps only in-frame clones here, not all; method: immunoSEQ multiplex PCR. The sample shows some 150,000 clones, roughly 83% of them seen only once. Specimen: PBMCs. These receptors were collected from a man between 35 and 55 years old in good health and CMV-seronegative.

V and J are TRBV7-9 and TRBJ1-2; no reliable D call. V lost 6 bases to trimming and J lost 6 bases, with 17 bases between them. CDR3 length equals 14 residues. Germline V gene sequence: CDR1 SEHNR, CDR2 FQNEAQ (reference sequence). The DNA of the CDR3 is TGTGCCAGCAGGACGTGGCGGGAGGTAGATGGCTACACCTTC. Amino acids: CASRTWREVDGYTF.

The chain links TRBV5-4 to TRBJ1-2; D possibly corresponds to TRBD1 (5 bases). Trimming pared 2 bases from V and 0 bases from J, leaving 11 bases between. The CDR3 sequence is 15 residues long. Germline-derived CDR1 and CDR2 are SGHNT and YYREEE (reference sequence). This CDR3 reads CASSLRGATNYGYTF. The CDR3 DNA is TGTGCCAGCAGCTTACGCGGGGCCACTAACTATGGCTACACCTTC.

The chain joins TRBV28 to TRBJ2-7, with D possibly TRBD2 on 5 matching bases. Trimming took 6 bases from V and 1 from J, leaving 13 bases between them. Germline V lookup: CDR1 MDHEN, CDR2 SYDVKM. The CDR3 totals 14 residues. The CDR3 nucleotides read TGTGCCAGCAGACCGAACGGACTTTCCTACGAGCAGTACTTC. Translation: CASRPNGLSYEQYF.

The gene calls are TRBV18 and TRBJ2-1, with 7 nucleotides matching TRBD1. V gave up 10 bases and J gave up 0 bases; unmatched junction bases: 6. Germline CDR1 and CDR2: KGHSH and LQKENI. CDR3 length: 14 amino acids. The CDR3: CATETGISYNEQFF. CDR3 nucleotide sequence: TGTGCCACCGAGACAGGGATCTCCTACAATGAGCAGTTCTTC.

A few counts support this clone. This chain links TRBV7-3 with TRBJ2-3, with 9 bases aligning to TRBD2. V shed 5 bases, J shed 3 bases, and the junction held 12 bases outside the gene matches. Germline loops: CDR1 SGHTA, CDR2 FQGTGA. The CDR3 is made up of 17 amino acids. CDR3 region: CASSASFSGSGTDTQYF. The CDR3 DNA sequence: TGTGCCAGCAGCGCCAGCTTTAGCGGGAGTGGTACAGATACGCAGTATTTT.

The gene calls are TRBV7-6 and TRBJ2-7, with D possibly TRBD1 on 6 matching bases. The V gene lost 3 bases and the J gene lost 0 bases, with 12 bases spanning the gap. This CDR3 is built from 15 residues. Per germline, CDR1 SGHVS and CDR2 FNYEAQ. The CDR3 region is CASSLGAGDSYEQYF. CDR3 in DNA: TGTGCCAGCAGCTTGGGGGCAGGGGACTCCTACGAGCAGTACTTC.

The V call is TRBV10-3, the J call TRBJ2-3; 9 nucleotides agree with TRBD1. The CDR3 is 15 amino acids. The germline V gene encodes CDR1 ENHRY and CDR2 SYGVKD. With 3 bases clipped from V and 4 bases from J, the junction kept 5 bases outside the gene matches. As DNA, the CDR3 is TGTGCCATCAGTGAACAAACAGGGGGCCCAGATACGCAGTATTTT. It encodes CAISEQTGGPDTQYF.

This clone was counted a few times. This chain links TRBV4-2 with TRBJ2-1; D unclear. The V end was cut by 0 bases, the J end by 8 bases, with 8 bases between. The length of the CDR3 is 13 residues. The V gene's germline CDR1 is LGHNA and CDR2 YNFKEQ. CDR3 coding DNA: TGTGCCAGCAGCCAAGATAAGTGGCATGAGCAGTTCTTC. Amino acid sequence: CASSQDKWHEQFF.

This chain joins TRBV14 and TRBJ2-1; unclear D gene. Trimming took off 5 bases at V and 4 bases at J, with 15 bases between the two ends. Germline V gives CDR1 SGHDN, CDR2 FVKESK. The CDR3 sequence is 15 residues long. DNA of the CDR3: TGTGCCAGCAGCACCTCAGGATCGCTATACAATGAGCAGTTCTTC. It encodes CASSTSGSLYNEQFF.

The CDR3 region is CASSLGTDRVYEQYF. The CDR3 region has the DNA TGTGCCAGCAGCTTAGGTACCGACAGGGTATACGAGCAGTACTTC. The chain joins TRBV7-2 to TRBJ2-7, with 7 bases fitting TRBD1. Germline trimming cut 1 base from V and 4 bases from J; bases unmatched to any gene: 7. The CDR3 loop spans 15 amino acids. The V gene's germline CDR1 is SGHTA and CDR2 FQGNSA.

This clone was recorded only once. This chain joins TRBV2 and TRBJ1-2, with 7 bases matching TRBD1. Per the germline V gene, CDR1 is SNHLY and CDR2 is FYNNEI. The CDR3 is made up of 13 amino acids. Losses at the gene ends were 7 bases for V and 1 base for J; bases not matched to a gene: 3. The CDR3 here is CASIGTDNYGYTF. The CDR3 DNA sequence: TGTGCCAGCATCGGGACAGATAACTATGGCTACACCTTC. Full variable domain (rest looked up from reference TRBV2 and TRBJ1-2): EPEVTQTPSHQVTQMGQEVILRCVPISNHLYFYWYRQILGQKVEFLVSFYNNEISEKSEIFDDQFSVERPDGSNFTLKIRSTKLEDSAMYFCASIGTDNYGYTFGSGTRLTVV.

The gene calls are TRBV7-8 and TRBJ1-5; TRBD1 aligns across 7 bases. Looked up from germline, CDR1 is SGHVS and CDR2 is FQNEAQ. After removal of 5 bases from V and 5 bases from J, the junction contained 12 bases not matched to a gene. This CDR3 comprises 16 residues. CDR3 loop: CASSKLTGVSDQPQHF. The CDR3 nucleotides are TGTGCCAGCAGCAAATTAACAGGGGTTTCCGATCAGCCCCAGCATTTT.